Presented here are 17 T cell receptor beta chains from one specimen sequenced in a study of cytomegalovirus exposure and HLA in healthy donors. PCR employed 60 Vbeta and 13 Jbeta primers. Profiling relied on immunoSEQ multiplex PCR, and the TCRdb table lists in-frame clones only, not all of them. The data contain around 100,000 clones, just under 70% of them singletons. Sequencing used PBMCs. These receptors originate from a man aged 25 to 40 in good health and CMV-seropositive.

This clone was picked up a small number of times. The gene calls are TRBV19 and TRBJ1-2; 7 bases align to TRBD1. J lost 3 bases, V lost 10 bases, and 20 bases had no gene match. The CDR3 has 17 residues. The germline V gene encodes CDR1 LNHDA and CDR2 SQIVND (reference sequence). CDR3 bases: TGTGCCACCCCCACAGGGGACCGATGGAGTAGTTACTATGGCTACACCTTC. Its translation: CATPTGDRWSSYYGYTF.

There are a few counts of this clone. The CDR3 sequence: CASSTSDRAQETQYF. The CDR3 region has the DNA TGTGCCAGTAGTACGTCGGACAGGGCCCAAGAGACCCAGTACTTC. V and J are TRBV19 and TRBJ2-5, with TRBD1 matching 8 bases. V lost 4 bases and J lost 1; bases outside the gene matches: 5. Germline CDR1 LNHDA, CDR2 SQIVND (reference sequence). The CDR3 spans 15 residues. The full variable domain, rest sourced from reference TRBV19 and TRBJ2-5, is DGGITQSPKYLFRKEGQNVTLSCEQNLNHDAMYWYRQDPGQGLRLIYYSQIVNDFQKGDIAEGYSVSREKKESFPLTVTSAQKNPTAFYLCASSTSDRAQETQYFGPGTRLLVL.

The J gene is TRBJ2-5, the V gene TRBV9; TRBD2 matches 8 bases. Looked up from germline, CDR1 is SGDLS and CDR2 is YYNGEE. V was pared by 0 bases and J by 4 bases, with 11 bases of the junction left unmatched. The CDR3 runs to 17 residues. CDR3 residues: CASSVEGGGLDRETQYF. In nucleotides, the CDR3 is TGTGCCAGCAGCGTAGAAGGGGGGGGACTAGATCGAGAGACCCAGTACTTC.

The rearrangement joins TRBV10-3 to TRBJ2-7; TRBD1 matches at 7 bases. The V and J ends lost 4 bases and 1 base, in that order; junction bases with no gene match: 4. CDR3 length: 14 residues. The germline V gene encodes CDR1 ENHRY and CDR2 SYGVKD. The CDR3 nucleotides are TGTGCCATCAGTGGGGGACAGCGATCCTACGAGCAGTACTTC. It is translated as CAISGGQRSYEQYF.

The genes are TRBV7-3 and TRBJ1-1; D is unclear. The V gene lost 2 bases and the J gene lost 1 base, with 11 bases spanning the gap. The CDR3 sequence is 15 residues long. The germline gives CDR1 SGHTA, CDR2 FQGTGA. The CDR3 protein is CASSLYGLGNTEAFF. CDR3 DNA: TGTGCCAGCAGCTTATACGGACTAGGGAACACTGAAGCTTTCTTT.

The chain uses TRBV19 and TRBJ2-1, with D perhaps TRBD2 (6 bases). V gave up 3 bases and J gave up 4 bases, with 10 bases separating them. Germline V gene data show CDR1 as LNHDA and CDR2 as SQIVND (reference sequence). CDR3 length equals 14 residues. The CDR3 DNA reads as TGTGCCAGTAGTATTAGCGGACGATACAATGAGCAGTTCTTC. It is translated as CASSISGRYNEQFF.

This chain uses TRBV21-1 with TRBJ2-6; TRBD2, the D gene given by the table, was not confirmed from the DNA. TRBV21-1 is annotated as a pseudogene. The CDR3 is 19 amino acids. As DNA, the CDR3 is TGTGCCAGCAGCAAAAGTGGTGCCGGGGGGAGCTCTGGGGCCAACGTCCTGACTTTC. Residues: CASSKSGAGGSSGANVLTF.

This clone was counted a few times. The CDR3 coding sequence is TGTGCCAGCAGCCCCCTCGGGACTAGCCAGAACACCGGGGAGCTGTTTTTT. Residues: CASSPLGTSQNTGELFF. The chain joins TRBV11-1 to TRBJ2-2; 9 positions match TRBD2. The ends lost 5 bases at V and 1 base at J; junction bases unmatched: 8. The CDR3 covers 17 residues. The germline CDR1 and CDR2 sequences are SGHAT and FQDESV (reference sequence).

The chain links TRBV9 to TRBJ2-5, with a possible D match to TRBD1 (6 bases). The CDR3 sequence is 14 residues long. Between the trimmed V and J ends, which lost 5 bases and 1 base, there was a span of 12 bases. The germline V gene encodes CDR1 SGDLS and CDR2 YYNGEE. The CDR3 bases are TGTGCCAGCAGTCGCCCGACAGGCCAAGAGACCCAGTACTTC. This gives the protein CASSRPTGQETQYF.

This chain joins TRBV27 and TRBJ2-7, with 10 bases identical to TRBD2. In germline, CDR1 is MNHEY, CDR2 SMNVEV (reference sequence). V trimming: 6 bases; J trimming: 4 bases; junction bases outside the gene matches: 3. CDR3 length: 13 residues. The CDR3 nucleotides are TGTGCCAGCAGCGCTAGCGGGGGTTACGAGCAGTACGTC. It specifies CASSASGGYEQYV.

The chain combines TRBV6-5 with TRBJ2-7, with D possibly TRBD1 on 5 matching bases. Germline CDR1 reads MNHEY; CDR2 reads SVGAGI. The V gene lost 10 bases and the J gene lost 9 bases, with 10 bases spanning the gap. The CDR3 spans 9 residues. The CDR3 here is CATRQGQYV. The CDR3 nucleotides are TGTGCCACTCGGCAGGGGCAGTACGTC.

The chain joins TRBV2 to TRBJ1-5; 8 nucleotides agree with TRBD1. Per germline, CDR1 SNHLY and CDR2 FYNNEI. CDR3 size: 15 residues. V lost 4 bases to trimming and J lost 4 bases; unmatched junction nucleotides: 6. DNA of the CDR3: TGTGCCAGCAGTGTAAACAGGGGGGCAAATCAGCCCCAGCATTTT. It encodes CASSVNRGANQPQHF.

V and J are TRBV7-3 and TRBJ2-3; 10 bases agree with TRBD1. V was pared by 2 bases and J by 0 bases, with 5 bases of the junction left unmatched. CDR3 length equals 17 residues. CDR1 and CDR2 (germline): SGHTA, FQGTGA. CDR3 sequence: CASSLGTGDFSTDTQYF. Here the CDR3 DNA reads TGTGCCAGCAGCTTAGGGACAGGGGACTTCAGCACAGATACGCAGTATTTT.

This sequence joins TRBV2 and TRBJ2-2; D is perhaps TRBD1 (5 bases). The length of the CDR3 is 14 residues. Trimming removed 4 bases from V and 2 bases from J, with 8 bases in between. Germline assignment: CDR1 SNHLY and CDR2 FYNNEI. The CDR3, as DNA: TGTGCCAGCAGTGTTCAGGGAAACACCGGGGAGCTGTTTTTT. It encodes CASSVQGNTGELFF.

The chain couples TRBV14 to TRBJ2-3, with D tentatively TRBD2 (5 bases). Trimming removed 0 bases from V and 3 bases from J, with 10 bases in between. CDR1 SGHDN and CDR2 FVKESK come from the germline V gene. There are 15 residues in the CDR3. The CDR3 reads CASSQDLARTDTQYF. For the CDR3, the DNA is TGTGCCAGCAGCCAAGATCTAGCTAGAACAGATACGCAGTATTTT.

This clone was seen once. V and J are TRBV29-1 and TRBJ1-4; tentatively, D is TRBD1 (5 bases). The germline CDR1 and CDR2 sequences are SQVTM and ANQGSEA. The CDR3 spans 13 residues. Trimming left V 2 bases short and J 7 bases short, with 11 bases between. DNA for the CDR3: TGCAGCGTTGAATCGGGGGTGGGTGAAAAACTGTTTTTT. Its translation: CSVESGVGEKLFF.

The DNA of the CDR3 is TGTGCCAGCAGTTTACAGGGGGCCTTCACAGATACGCAGTATTTT. It specifies CASSLQGAFTDTQYF. V is TRBV27 and J is TRBJ2-3, with 8 bases identical to TRBD1. The V gene end was trimmed by 2 bases and the J gene end by 2 bases; junction bases not matched to a gene: 3. Germline assignment: CDR1 MNHEY and CDR2 SMNVEV (reference sequence). This CDR3 comprises 15 residues.